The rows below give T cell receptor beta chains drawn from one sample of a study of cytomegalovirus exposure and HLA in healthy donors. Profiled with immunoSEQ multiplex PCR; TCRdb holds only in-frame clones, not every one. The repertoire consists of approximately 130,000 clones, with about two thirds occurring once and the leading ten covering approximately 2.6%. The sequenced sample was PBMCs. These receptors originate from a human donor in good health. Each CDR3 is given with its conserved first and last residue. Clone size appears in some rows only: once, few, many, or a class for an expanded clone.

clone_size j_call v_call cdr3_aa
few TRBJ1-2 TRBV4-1 CASSQIGLRDGYTF
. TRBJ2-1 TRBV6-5 CASSYSRVSGEQFF
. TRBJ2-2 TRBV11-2 CASSTGQGMRTGELFF
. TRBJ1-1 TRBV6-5 CASNPTGQNTEAFF
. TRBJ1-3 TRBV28 CASSLLGNTIYF
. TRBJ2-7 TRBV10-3 CAISDSGTPSYEQYF
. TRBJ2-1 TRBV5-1 CASNIAGGIEQFF
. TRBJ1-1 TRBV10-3 CAISANRGLMNTEAFF
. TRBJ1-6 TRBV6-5 CASSSPTGNNSPLHF
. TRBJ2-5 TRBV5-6 CASSFGQQETQYF
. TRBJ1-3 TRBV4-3 CASSRGTGPGNTIYF
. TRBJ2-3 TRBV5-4 CASSDRGHTDTQYF
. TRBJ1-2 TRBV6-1 CASSDWGGGGYTF
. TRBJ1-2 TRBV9 CASHDRLYGYTF
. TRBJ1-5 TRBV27 CASSPTDGTGRANQPQHF
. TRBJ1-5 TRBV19 CASFEDSSSNQPQHF
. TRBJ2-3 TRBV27 CASSYNIRGDTQYF
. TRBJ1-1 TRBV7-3 CASSQYPQTAFF
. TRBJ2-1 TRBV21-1 CASSKASGRAYNEQFF
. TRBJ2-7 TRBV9 CASSVGTGIHEQYF
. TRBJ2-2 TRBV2 CASSDLGLAGGANTGELFF
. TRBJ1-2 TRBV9 CASSEDTFTGGYTF
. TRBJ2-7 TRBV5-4 CASSLAGTVSSYEQYF
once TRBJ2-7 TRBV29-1 CSVGGVGYEQYF
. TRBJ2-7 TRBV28 CASSLVAPYEQYF